This T cell receptor (beta chain) derives from a study of identical twins. Germline CDR1 reads MNHEY; CDR2 reads SVGAGI. The ends lost 2 bases at V and 4 bases at J; junction bases unmatched: 10. This CDR3 contains 17 residues. TCRdb used MiXCR to reprocess the 5' RACE reads, holding one entry per CDR3 protein. This table holds 200,000 to 300,000 distinct CDR3 sequences, approximately 12% found once. This same sample was also taken into another study, of yellow fever vaccine responses in identical twins. Turning to that study: Twins reportedly showed a vaccine T cell response that seemed partly convergent and partly personalized.

The sequence was collected from a woman aged 18-30 years in good health. This sequence joins TRBV6-5 and TRBJ2-3; 9 bases align to TRBD1. Material: memory (CD45RO+) T cells sorted from blood. CDR3 protein: CASSYQGTGWFADTQYF. The CDR3 nucleotides read TGTGCCAGCAGTTACCAGGGGACAGGGTGGTTCGCAGATACGCAGTATTTT.